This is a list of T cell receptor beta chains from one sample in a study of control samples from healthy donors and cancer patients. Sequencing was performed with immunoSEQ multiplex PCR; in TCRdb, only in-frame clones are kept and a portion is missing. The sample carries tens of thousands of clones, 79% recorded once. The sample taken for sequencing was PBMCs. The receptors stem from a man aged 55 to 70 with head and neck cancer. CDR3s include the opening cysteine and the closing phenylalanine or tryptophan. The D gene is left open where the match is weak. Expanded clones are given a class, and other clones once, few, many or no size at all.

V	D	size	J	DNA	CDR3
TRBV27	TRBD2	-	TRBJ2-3	TGTGCCAGTGCGGGACTAGCGGGAGTGCGTACGCAGTATTTT	CASAGLAGVRTQYF
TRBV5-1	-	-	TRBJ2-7	TGCGCCAGCAGCTTAACGGACGAGCAGTACTTC	CASSLTDEQYF
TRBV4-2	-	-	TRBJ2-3	TGTGCCAGCAGCCAAGAGGAAGTAACAGATACGCAGTATTTT	CASSQEEVTDTQYF
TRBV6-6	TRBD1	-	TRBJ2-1	TGTGCCACCTCCTTCCCACAGGGGATTGAGCAGTTCTTC	CATSFPQGIEQFF
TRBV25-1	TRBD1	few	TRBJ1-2	TGTGCCAGCAGTATGGGGACAGGGCCTACCGGCTACACCTTC	CASSMGTGPTGYTF
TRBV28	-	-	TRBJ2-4	TGTGCCAGCAGTTTGGGGGGCGCCGCCAAAAACATTCAGTACTTC	CASSLGGAAKNIQYF
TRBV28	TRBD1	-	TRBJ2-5	TGTGCCAGCAGTTTTTATGGGACAGCCATACAAGAGACCCAGTACTTC	CASSFYGTAIQETQYF
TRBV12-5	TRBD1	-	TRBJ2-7	TGTGCTGGGCGCCTAATGGACAGGGGCCCCCACGAGCAGTACTTC	CAGRLMDRGPHEQYF
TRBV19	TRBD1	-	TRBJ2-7	TGTGCCAGTAGGGGGACAGGGGGCTACGAGCAGTACTTC	CASRGTGGYEQYF
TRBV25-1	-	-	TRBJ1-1	TGTGCCACCGCCGAGAACACTGAAGCTTTCTTT	CATAENTEAFF
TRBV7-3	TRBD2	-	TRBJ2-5	TGTGCCAGCAGCCCGGCGGGAGGGCCTTGGGAGACCCAGTACTTC	CASSPAGGPWETQYF
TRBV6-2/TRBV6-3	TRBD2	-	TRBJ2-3	TGTGCCAGCAGCTCTCCTAGATCGGGACTAGTCGCGGATACGCAGTATTTT	CASSSPRSGLVADTQYF
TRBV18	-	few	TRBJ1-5	TGTGCCAGCTCACCCGGTAGTCAGGCCGCCAATCAGCCCCAGCATTTT	CASSPGSQAANQPQHF
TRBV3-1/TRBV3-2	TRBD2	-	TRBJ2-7	TGTGCCAGCAGCCCCCTAGCGGGAAGCGGGGCCGGGGAGCAGTACTTC	CASSPLAGSGAGEQYF
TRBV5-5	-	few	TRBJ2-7	TGTGCCAGCAGCTTGGATTGGGGGCGGGACGAGCAGTACTTC	CASSLDWGRDEQYF